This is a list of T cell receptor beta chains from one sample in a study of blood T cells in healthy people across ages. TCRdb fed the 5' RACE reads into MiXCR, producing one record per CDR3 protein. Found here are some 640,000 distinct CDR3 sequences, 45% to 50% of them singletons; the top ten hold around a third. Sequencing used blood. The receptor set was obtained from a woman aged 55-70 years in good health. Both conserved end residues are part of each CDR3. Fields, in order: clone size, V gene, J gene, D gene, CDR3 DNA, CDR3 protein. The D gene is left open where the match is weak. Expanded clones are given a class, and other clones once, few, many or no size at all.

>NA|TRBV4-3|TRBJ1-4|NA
TGCGCCAGCAGCCAAGATATTCGGACAGCTAATGAAAAACTGTTTTTT
CASSQDIRTANEKLFF
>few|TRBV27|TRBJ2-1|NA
TGTGCCAGCAGCCGGGTCACTTGGGGGGAGCAGTTCTTC
CASSRVTWGEQFF
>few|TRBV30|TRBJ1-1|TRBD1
TGTGCCCTAGTCAGGGGGCCGGTTGGCACTGAAGCTTTCTTT
CALVRGPVGTEAFF
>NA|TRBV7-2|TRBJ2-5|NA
TGTGCCAGCAGCTTAGCATCCTTGGGAGAGACCCAGTACTTC
CASSLASLGETQYF
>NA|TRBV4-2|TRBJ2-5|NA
TGTGCCAGCAGCCAAGGGAGCACCCAGGGGGAGACCCAGTACTTC
CASSQGSTQGETQYF
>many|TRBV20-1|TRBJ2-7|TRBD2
TGCAGTGCTAGTTGGGCTAGCGGGAGGAGGTCCTACGAGCAGTACTTC
CSASWASGRRSYEQYF
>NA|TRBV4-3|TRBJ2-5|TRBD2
TGCGCCAGCAGCCAAGATACCTCTAGCGGCCTTGGGGGAGAGACCCAGTACTTC
CASSQDTSSGLGGETQYF
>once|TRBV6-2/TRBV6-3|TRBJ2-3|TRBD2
TGTGCCAGCAGTTATGGGCGGGGGAGCACAGATACGCAGTATTTT
CASSYGRGSTDTQYF
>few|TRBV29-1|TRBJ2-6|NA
TGCAGCGTTGGCCGAGCGCAGGGCTTATCTCCTGGGGCCAACGTCCTGACTTTC
CSVGRAQGLSPGANVLTF
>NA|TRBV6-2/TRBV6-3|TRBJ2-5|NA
TGTGCCAGCCACCGACCGACCGGAAAGACCCAGTACTTC
CASHRPTGKTQYF
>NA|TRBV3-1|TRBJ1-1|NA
TGTGCCAGCAGCCCCTCCTGGAGGTTCATGAACACTGAAGCTTTCTTT
CASSPSWRFMNTEAFF
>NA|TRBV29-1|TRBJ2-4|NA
TGCAGCGTTGAAGTCCAAAACATTCAGTACTTC
CSVEVQNIQYF
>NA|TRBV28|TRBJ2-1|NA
TGTGCCAGCAGTCAGACAGGCCGGTCCTACGAGCAGTTCTTC
CASSQTGRSYEQFF
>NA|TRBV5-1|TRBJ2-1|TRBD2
TGCGCCAGCAGCCCCGGAGTTAGCGGGAGTGATGAGCAGTTCTTC
CASSPGVSGSDEQFF
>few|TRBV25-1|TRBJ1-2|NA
TGTGCCAGCAGTGACCCTGGGCAGGGATGGGACTATGGCTACACCTTC
CASSDPGQGWDYGYTF
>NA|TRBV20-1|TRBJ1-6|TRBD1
TGCAGTGCTAAAACAGGGGGTGGGTCACCCCTCCACTTT
CSAKTGGGSPLHF
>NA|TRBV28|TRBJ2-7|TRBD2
TGTGCCAGCAGGACTAGCGGATCTTTCTACGAGCAGTACTTC
CASRTSGSFYEQYF
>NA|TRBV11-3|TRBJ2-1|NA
TGTGCCAGCAGCTTAAAACGGGGTGAGCAGTTCTTC
CASSLKRGEQFF
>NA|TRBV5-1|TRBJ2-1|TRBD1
TGCGCCAGCAGCCTCCGACAGGGGACATACAATGAGCAGTTCTTC
CASSLRQGTYNEQFF
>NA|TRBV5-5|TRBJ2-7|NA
TGTGCCAGCAGCTTGGCTGCCGGGGGCAGGTTGTACGAGCAGTACTTC
CASSLAAGGRLYEQYF
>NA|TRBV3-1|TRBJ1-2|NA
TGTGCCAGCAGCCAAGGGACGGCCTATGGCTACACCTTC
CASSQGTAYGYTF
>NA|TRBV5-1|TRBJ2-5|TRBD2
TGCGCCAGCAGCTTGGGACTAGCGGGTTGGCAAGAGACCCAGTACTTC
CASSLGLAGWQETQYF
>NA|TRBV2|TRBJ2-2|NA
TGTGCCAGCAGCCAGGCCTACACCGGGGAGCTGTTTTTT
CASSQAYTGELFF
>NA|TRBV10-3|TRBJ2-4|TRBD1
TGTGCCATCAGTGACCCCAGGGGGCGCATAGCCATTCAGTACTTC
CAISDPRGRIAIQYF
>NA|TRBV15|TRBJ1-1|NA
TGTGCCACCCAACATACGAACACTGAAGCTTTCTTT
CATQHTNTEAFF
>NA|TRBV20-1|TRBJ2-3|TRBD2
TGCAGTGCTAGAGATAGCGGGAAGGCAGATACGCAGTATTTT
CSARDSGKADTQYF
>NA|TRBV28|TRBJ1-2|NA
TGTGCCACCCAGACGACGACGGGTTATGGCTACACCTTC
CATQTTTGYGYTF
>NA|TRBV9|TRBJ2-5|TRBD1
TGTGCCAGCAGCGTCGGGGCAGGGGGCTGGTTTTCGGAGACCCAGTACTTC
CASSVGAGGWFSETQYF
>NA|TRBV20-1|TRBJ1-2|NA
TGCAGTGCTAGAGTCTCGAGGAACTATGGCTACACCTTC
CSARVSRNYGYTF
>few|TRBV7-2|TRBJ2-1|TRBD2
TGTGCCAGCAGCTTAGCAGCTAGCGGGAGCTTTGAGCAGTTCTTC
CASSLAASGSFEQFF
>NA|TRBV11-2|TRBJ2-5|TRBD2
TGTGCCAGCAGCTCCAAGTCCGGGACTAGAGGAGATGAGCAGTACTTC
CASSSKSGTRGDEQYF